In its sample, the clone carrying this TCR beta chain was seen a few times. No antigen is known for it. Other DNA sequences of this sample code for an identical CDR3. The V gene's germline CDR1 is SGHRS and CDR2 YFSETQ. The CDR3 spans 13 residues. Trimming removed 0 bases at V and 3 bases at J, with 5 bases between. Focal radiation with ipilimumab CTLA-4 blockade was given to patients with chemo-refractory metastatic non-small-cell lung cancer. The data originate from a study of radiotherapy plus CTLA-4 blockade in lung cancer. About the research overall: Among enrolled patients, under 20% responded and 31% achieved disease control.

Study outcomes and limitations: Tumor-derived TCR clones expanded in blood after radiotherapy plus ipilimumab. How blood T cell clones changed early, along with interferon-beta, reportedly forecast response best.

Sequencing was performed with immunoSEQ multiplex PCR; in TCRdb, only in-frame clones are kept and a portion is missing. The table shows approximately 70,000 clones, with 70% to 80% occurring only once. Sequenced here: peripheral blood, sampled from a patient treated with radiotherapy plus ipilimumab. The clonotype was recovered from a human donor with non-small cell lung cancer whose response to radiotherapy plus ipilimumab could not be evaluated. Some clones in this sample may be carry-over from other donors' samples. The chain uses TRBV5-1 and TRBJ2-3; perhaps TRBD1 as D (5 bases). The CDR3 is CASSLDRTDTQYF. The CDR3 DNA follows: TGCGCCAGCAGCTTGGACAGGACAGATACGCAGTATTTT.